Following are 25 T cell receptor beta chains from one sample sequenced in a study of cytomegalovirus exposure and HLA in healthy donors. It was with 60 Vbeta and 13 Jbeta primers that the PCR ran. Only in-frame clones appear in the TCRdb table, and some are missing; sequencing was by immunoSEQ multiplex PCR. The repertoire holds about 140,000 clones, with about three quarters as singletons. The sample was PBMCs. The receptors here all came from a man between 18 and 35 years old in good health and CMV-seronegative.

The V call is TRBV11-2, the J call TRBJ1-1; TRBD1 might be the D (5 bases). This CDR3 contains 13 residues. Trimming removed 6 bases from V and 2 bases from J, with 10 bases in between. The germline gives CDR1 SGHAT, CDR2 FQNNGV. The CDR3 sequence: CASRFDSNTEAFF. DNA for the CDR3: TGTGCCAGCAGGTTTGACAGCAACACTGAAGCTTTCTTT.

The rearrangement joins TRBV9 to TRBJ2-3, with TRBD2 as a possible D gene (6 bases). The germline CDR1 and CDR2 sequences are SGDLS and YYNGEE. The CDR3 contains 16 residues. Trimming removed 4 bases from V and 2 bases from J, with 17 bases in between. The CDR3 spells CASSPSEGQHTDTQYF. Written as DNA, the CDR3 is TGTGCCAGCAGCCCATCGGAGGGGCAGCACACAGATACGCAGTATTTT.

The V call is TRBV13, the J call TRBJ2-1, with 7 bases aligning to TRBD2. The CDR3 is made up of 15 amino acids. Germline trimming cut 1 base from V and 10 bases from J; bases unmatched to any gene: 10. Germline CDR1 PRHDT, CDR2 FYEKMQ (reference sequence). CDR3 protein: CASSLEATSLGEQFF. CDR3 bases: TGTGCCAGCAGCTTAGAGGCGACTAGCCTCGGCGAGCAGTTCTTC. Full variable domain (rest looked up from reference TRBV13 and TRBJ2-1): AAGVIQSPRHLIKEKRETATLKCYPIPRHDTVYWYQQGPGQDPQFLISFYEKMQSDKGSIPDRFSAQQFSDYHSELNMSSLELGDSALYFCASSLEATSLGEQFFGPGTRLTVL.

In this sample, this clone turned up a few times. CDR3 in amino acids: CASWPREDTGELFF. CDR3 sequence (DNA): TGTGCCAGCTGGCCGAGGGAGGACACCGGGGAGCTGTTTTTT. This chain joins TRBV27 and TRBJ2-2, with D maybe TRBD2 (6 bases). V shed 8 bases and J shed 3 bases, with 13 bases lying between them. The CDR3 consists of 14 residues. The germline gives CDR1 MNHEY, CDR2 SMNVEV (reference sequence).

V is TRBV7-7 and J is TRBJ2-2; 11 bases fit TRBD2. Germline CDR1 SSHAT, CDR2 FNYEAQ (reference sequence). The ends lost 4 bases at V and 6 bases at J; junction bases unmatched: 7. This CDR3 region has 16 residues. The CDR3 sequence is CASSSTSGVGPGELFF. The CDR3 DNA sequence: TGTGCCAGCAGCTCGACTAGCGGGGTCGGTCCCGGGGAGCTGTTTTTT.

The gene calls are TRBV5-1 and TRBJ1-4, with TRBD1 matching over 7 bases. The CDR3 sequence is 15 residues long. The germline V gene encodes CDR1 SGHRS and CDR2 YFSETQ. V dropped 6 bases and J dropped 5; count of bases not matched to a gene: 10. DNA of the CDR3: TGCGCCAGCACCCCTTCCGGGACAGAGAATGAAAAACTGTTTTTT. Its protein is CASTPSGTENEKLFF.

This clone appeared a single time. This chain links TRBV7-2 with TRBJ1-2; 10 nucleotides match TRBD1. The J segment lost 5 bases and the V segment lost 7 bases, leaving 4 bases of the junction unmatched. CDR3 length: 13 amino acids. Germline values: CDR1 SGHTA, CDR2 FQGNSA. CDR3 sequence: CASTLDRGYGYTF. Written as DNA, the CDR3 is TGTGCCAGCACCCTGGACAGGGGGTATGGCTACACCTTC.

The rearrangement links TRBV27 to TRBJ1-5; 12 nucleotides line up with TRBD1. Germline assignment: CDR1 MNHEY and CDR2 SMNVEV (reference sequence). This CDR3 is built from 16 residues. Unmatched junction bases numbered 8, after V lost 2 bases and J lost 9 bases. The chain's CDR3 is CASSLVGTGGQRPQHF. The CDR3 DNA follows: TGTGCCAGCAGTTTAGTAGGGACAGGGGGCCAGCGGCCCCAGCATTTT.

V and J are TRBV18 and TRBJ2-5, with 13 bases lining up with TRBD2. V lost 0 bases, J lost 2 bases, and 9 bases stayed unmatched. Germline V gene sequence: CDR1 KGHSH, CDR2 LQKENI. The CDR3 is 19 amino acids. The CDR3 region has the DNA TGTGCCAGCTCACCACCGTACGGGACTAGCGGGATTACTCAAGAGACCCAGTACTTC. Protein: CASSPPYGTSGITQETQYF.

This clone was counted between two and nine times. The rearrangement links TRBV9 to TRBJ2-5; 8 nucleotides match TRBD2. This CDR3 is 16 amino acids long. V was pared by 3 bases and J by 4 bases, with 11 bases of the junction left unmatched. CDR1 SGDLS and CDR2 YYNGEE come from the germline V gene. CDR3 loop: CASSDETGGVGETQYF. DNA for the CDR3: TGTGCCAGCAGCGATGAAACGGGAGGGGTCGGAGAGACCCAGTACTTC. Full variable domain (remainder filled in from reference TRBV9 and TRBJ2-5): DSGVTQTPKHLITATGQRVTLRCSPRSGDLSVYWYQQSLDQGLQFLIQYYNGEERAKGNILERFSAQQFPDLHSELNLSSLELGDSALYFCASSDETGGVGETQYFGPGTRLLVL.

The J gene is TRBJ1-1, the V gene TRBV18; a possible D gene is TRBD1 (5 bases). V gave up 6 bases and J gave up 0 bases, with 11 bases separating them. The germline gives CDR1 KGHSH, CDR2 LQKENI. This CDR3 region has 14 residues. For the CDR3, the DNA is TGTGCCAGCTCCGAAGGACACATGAACACTGAAGCTTTCTTT. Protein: CASSEGHMNTEAFF.

CDR3 loop: CASGQFFATNEKLFF. The CDR3 region has the DNA TGTGCCAGCGGACAGTTCTTTGCAACTAATGAAAAACTGTTTTTT. The chain has TRBV2 and TRBJ1-4; D perhaps matches TRBD1 (6 bases). CDR3 size: 15 residues. Trimming left V 8 bases short and J 0 bases short, with 13 bases between. From germline, CDR1 is SNHLY and CDR2 FYNNEI.

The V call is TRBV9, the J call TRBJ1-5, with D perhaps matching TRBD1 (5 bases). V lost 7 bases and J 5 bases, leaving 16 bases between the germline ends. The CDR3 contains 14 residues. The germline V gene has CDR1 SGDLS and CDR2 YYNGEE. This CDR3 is CASSGESGDQPQHF. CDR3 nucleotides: TGTGCCAGCTCGGGGGAGAGTGGGGATCAGCCCCAGCATTTT.

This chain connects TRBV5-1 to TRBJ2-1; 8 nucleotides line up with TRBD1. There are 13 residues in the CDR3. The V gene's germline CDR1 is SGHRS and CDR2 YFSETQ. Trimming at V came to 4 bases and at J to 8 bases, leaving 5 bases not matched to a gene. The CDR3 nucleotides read TGCGCCAGCAGCGCACAGGGGGTCTATGAGCAGTTCTTC. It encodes CASSAQGVYEQFF.

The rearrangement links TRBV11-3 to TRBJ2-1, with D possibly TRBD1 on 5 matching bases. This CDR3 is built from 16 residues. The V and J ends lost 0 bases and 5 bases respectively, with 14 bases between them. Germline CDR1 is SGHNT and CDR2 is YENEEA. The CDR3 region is CASSLDIGRVNNEQFF. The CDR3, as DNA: TGTGCCAGCAGCTTAGATATAGGCAGGGTCAACAATGAGCAGTTCTTC.

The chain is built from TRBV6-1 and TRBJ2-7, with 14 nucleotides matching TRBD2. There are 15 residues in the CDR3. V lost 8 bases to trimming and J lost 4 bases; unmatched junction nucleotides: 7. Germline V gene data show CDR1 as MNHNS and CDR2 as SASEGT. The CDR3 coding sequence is TGTGCCAGCGAGGGACTAGCGGGAGTCTGGTACGAGCAGTACTTC. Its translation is CASEGLAGVWYEQYF.

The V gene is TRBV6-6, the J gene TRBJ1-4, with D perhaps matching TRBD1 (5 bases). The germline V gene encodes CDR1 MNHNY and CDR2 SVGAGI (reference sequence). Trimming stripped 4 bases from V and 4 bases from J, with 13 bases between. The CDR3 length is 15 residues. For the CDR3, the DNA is TGTGCCAGCAGTTTTCAGGGAAGGGGTAATGAAAAACTGTTTTTT. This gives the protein CASSFQGRGNEKLFF.

CDR3 nucleotide sequence: TGTGCCAGCAGCCCCTTGAACACTGAAGCTTTCTTT. Encoded protein: CASSPLNTEAFF. The chain uses TRBV28 and TRBJ1-1, with no clear D. V lost 6 bases and J 0 bases, leaving 5 bases between the germline ends. This CDR3 is built from 12 residues. Germline-derived CDR1 and CDR2 are MDHEN and SYDVKM.

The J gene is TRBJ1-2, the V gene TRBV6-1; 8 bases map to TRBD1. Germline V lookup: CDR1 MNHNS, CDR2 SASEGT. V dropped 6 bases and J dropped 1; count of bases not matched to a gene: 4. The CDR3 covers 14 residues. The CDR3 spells CASRGQASNYGYTF. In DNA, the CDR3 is TGTGCCAGCAGGGGACAGGCTAGTAACTATGGCTACACCTTC.

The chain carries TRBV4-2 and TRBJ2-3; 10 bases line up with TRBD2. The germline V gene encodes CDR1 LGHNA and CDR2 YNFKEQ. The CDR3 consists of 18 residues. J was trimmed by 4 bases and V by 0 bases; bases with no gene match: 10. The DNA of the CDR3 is TGTGCCAGCAGCCAAGATCCCCCTAGCGGGAGTTTATCAGATACGCAGTATTTT. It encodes CASSQDPPSGSLSDTQYF.

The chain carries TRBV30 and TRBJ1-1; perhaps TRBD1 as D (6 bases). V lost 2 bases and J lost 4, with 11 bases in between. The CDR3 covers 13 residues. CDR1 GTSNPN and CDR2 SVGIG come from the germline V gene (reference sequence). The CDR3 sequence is CAWSKQGATEAFF. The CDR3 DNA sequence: TGTGCCTGGAGTAAACAGGGTGCCACTGAAGCTTTCTTT.

CDR3 sequence reads: CASRLGLAGSGEQFF. The CDR3 DNA is TGCGCCAGCAGGCTGGGACTAGCGGGGTCCGGTGAGCAGTTCTTC. The chain has TRBV5-1 and TRBJ2-1, with TRBD2 matching 13 bases. The CDR3 extends over 15 amino acids. J was trimmed by 9 bases and V by 5 bases; bases with no gene match: 8. Germline V lookup: CDR1 SGHRS, CDR2 YFSETQ.

CDR3 sequence reads: CASSGVRSTDTQYF. For the CDR3, the DNA is TGCGCCAGCAGTGGGGTCCGGAGTACAGATACGCAGTATTTT. V gene TRBV10-2 combines with J gene TRBJ2-3; D remains unclear. V dropped 4 bases and J dropped 3 bases, with 11 bases sitting between them. CDR3 size: 14 residues. Germline lookup yields CDR1 WSHSY and CDR2 SAAADI.

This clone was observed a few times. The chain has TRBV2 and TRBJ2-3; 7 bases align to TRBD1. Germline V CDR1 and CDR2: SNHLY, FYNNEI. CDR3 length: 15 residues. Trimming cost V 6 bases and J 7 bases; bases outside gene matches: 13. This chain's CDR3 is CASRPLDRPEHTQYF. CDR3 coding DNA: TGTGCCAGCAGACCTTTGGACAGGCCCGAGCATACGCAGTATTTT.

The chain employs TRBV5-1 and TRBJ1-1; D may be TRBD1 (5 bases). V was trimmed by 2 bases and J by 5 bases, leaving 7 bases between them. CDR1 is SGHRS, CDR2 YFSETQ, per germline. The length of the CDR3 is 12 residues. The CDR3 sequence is CASSLGVTEAFF. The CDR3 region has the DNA TGCGCCAGCAGCTTAGGGGTTACTGAAGCTTTCTTT.